This section outlines one T cell receptor beta chain sequence together with its context. The sample comes from a study of long-term antiretroviral therapy in people with HIV. Run at survey level, the immunoSEQ assay was version v3.0. Sequencing was performed with immunoSEQ multiplex PCR; in TCRdb, only in-frame clones are kept and a portion is missing. Of fewer than 30,000 clones listed, approximately 86% are singletons. Every HIV-positive participant received treatment in the United States. V lost 0 bases to trimming and J lost 2 bases, with 6 bases between them. There are 14 residues in the CDR3. Germline loops: CDR1 SGDLS, CDR2 YYNGEE.

Sample: unsorted PBMCs, taken 0.8 years after starting antiretroviral therapy. V and J are TRBV9 and TRBJ1-5, with D unclear. The source is a woman aged 25 to 39 with HIV. CDR3 bases: TGTGCCAGCAGCGTAGGGAGAGGCAATCAGCCCCAGCATTTT. This translates into CASSVGRGNQPQHF. The variable domain in full, with the rest retrieved from reference TRBV9 and TRBJ1-5, is DSGVTQTPKHLITATGQRVTLRCSPRSGDLSVYWYQQSLDQGLQFLIQYYNGEERAKGNILERFSAQQFPDLHSELNLSSLELGDSALYFCASSVGRGNQPQHFGDGTRLSIL.